These 26 T cell receptor beta chains were all obtained from the same sample, sequenced in a study of T cells after yellow fever vaccination. One entry per CDR3 protein results from TCRdb running MiXCR on the 5' RACE reads. The sample has hundreds of thousands of distinct CDR3 sequences, 8.1% seen once. Sequences were derived from PBMCs, sampled roughly 47 days after the first yellow fever vaccination. These receptors all stem from a man between 18 and 29 years old who received the YFV17D yellow fever vaccine.

This clonotype was counted between two and nine times. The chain uses TRBV7-8 and TRBJ2-5; D is unresolved. V was cut by 5 bases and J by 1 base, with 11 bases left in between. Germline assignment: CDR1 SGHVS and CDR2 FQNEAQ. The CDR3 is 14 residues long. The CDR3: CASSPLWAQETQYF. CDR3 nucleotide sequence: TGTGCCAGCAGCCCCCTGTGGGCCCAAGAGACCCAGTACTTC.

This clonotype occurred a few times. This chain connects TRBV6-6 to TRBJ1-1; unclear D gene. This CDR3 comprises 11 residues. V gave up 7 bases and J gave up 7 bases, with 10 bases separating them. Per the germline V gene, CDR1 is MNHNY and CDR2 is SVGAGI (reference sequence). The CDR3 sequence: CASTATGEAFF. The CDR3 DNA reads TGTGCCAGCACAGCGACCGGTGAAGCTTTCTTT.

A few counts support this clonotype. The chain has TRBV12-3 or TRBV12-4 and TRBJ2-3, with D uncertain. Trimming shortened V by 6 bases and J by 0 bases, and 7 bases separated the two germline ends. The CDR3 extends over 13 amino acids. DNA for the CDR3: TGTGCCAGCAGACGGGTTAGCACAGATACGCAGTATTTT. Its translation: CASRRVSTDTQYF.

This clonotype was observed a handful of times. V and J are TRBV7-9 and TRBJ1-4; the D is unclear. Trimming cost V 2 bases and J 8 bases, with 3 bases left between them. Germline CDR1 is SEHNR and CDR2 is FQNEAQ (reference sequence). This CDR3 is built from 11 residues. The CDR3 coding sequence is TGTGCCAGCAGCTTAAAGGAAAAACTGTTTTTT. It translates to CASSLKEKLFF.

This clonotype appeared many times. This chain uses TRBV7-3 with TRBJ2-2; 8 nucleotides line up with TRBD1. The CDR3 totals 14 residues. Trimming removed 5 bases from V and 5 bases from J; junction bases left unmatched: 4. The V gene's germline CDR1 is SGHTA and CDR2 FQGTGA. DNA for the CDR3: TGTGCCAGCAGCCTCGGACAGGGTACCGGGGAGCTGTTTTTT. It specifies CASSLGQGTGELFF.

This clonotype was detected only a few times. This chain joins TRBV6-1 and TRBJ1-6; no definite D call. The CDR3 has 17 amino acids. CDR1 is MNHNS, CDR2 SASEGT, per germline. Trimming took off 6 bases at V and 2 bases at J, with 17 bases between the two ends. Written as DNA, the CDR3 is TGTGCCAGCAGCGAACGCCTCACCGGGACCTATAATTCACCCCTCCACTTT. Residues: CASSERLTGTYNSPLHF.

The chain combines TRBV5-5 with TRBJ1-4, with TRBD1 matching 7 bases. The germline V gene encodes CDR1 SGHKS and CDR2 YYEKEE (reference sequence). The CDR3 spans 11 residues. With 5 bases clipped from V and 11 bases from J, the junction kept 3 bases outside the gene matches. The DNA for the CDR3 is TGTGCCAGCAGGCGGGACAGCAAACTGTTTTTT. Encoded protein: CASRRDSKLFF. Full variable domain (rest looked up from reference TRBV5-5 and TRBJ1-4): DAGVTQSPTHLIKTRGQQVTLRCSPISGHKSVSWYQQVLGQGPQFIFQYYEKEERGRGNFPDRFSARQFPNYSSELNVNALLLGDSALYLCASRRDSKLFFGSGTQLSVL.

DNA of the CDR3: TGTGCCACCAGCGGAGGAACCGGACAGCCCTTGTTCTCTGGAAACACCATATATTTT. Residues: CATSGGTGQPLFSGNTIYF. The chain combines TRBV15 with TRBJ1-3, with D maybe TRBD1 (6 bases). Germline assignment: CDR1 LNHNV and CDR2 YYDKDF (reference sequence). The CDR3 spans 19 residues. Trimming took off 5 bases at V and 0 bases at J, with 23 bases between the two ends.

This clonotype showed up just a few times. V is TRBV15 and J is TRBJ1-5; TRBD1 matches at 9 bases. Germline CDR1 reads LNHNV; CDR2 reads YYDKDF (reference sequence). The CDR3 has 17 amino acids. V was clipped by 1 base and J by 6 bases; unmatched bases: 10. The CDR3 here is CATSRGSTGGFSQPQHF. Here the CDR3 DNA reads TGTGCCACCAGCAGAGGTTCTACAGGGGGCTTCAGTCAGCCCCAGCATTTT.

This clonotype was found a few times. This sequence joins TRBV7-3 and TRBJ2-2, with TRBD1 matching 8 bases. CDR3 size: 15 residues. Germline V gives CDR1 SGHTA, CDR2 FQGTGA. The J segment lost 6 bases and the V segment lost 5 bases, leaving 8 bases of the junction unmatched. The CDR3 nucleotides are TGTGCCAGCAGCCCTAGGGGACAGGCCCCCGGGGAGCTGTTTTTT. It encodes CASSPRGQAPGELFF.

This clonotype turned up a few times. The genes are TRBV9 and TRBJ1-1; D remains unclear. Germline CDR1 SGDLS, CDR2 YYNGEE. Deletions cut 0 bases from V and 0 bases from J, with 12 bases between. There are 16 residues in the CDR3. As DNA, the CDR3 is TGTGCCAGCAGCGTAGGTGCGGGGTCATTGAACACTGAAGCTTTCTTT. This encodes CASSVGAGSLNTEAFF. The variable domain in full, completed from reference TRBV9 and TRBJ1-1, reads DSGVTQTPKHLITATGQRVTLRCSPRSGDLSVYWYQQSLDQGLQFLIQYYNGEERAKGNILERFSAQQFPDLHSELNLSSLELGDSALYFCASSVGAGSLNTEAFFGQGTRLTVV.

The DNA for the CDR3 is TGTGCCAGCAGTGACGCGGAGCCAAGCAAAAACATTCAGTACTTC. Protein: CASSDAEPSKNIQYF. The chain employs TRBV25-1 and TRBJ2-4, with no clear D. The CDR3 consists of 15 residues. V lost 3 bases to trimming and J lost 3 bases, with 12 bases between them. CDR1 and CDR2 from the germline V gene are MGHDK and SYGVNS.

This clonotype was counted a few times. The rearrangement links TRBV10-3 to TRBJ2-1; TRBD1 agrees at 7 bases. Trimming at V came to 11 bases and at J to 4 bases, leaving 8 bases not matched to a gene. Germline V gene sequence: CDR1 ENHRY, CDR2 SYGVKD. There are 13 residues in the CDR3. CDR3 nucleotide sequence: TGTGCCGCTACCGGGACAGTGTACAATGAGCAGTTCTTC. It translates to CAATGTVYNEQFF.

This clonotype was seen a handful of times. The chain combines TRBV3-1 with TRBJ2-2, with 10 positions matching TRBD1. There are 18 residues in the CDR3. CDR1 is LGHDT, CDR2 YNNKEL, per germline (reference sequence). The V and J ends lost 1 base and 8 bases, in that order; junction bases with no gene match: 13. This chain's CDR3 is CASSQVRDRGPFTGELFF. The CDR3 bases are TGTGCCAGCAGCCAAGTGAGGGACAGGGGCCCTTTTACTGGGGAGCTGTTTTTT.

The chain couples TRBV2 to TRBJ2-7; no reliable D call. The CDR3 sequence is 11 residues long. Per germline, CDR1 SNHLY and CDR2 FYNNEI. V was clipped by 0 bases and J by 6 bases, with 3 bases between them. The CDR3 spells CASSEAREQYV. The CDR3 region has the DNA TGTGCCAGCAGTGAAGCGCGCGAGCAGTACGTC.

The chain is built from TRBV7-9 and TRBJ1-3; D is undetermined. V was shortened by 5 bases and J by 1 base, with 12 bases between the two germline ends. The CDR3 has 15 residues. Germline CDR1 reads SEHNR; CDR2 reads FQNEAQ (reference sequence). CDR3 DNA sequence: TGTGCCAGCAGCCCTCTAGGCATTTCTGGAAACACCATATATTTT. This gives the protein CASSPLGISGNTIYF.

This clonotype was picked up many times. The rearrangement links TRBV7-8 to TRBJ1-6; TRBD1 agrees at 10 bases. CDR1 is SGHVS, CDR2 FQNEAQ, per germline. Trimming at V came to 4 bases and at J to 9 bases, leaving 3 bases not matched to a gene. CDR3 size: 14 residues. CDR3 sequence: CASSSRDRGSPLHF. The CDR3, as DNA: TGTGCCAGCAGCTCCCGGGACAGGGGTTCACCCCTCCACTTT.

The V gene is TRBV5-8, the J gene TRBJ1-2; D might be TRBD1 (6 bases). The germline V gene encodes CDR1 SGHTS and CDR2 YDEGEE. This CDR3 has 15 residues. V lost 5 bases and J 0 bases, leaving 14 bases between the germline ends. In nucleotides, the CDR3 is TGTGCCAGCAGTCGGAGGGGGGATCCTAACTATGGCTACACCTTC. Its translation: CASSRRGDPNYGYTF.

This chain uses TRBV5-4 with TRBJ2-3; no clear D. With 4 bases removed from V and 2 bases from J, the gap between germline ends came to 5 bases. Germline CDR1 SGHNT, CDR2 YYREEE (reference sequence). The CDR3 is made up of 12 amino acids. The CDR3 region has the DNA TGTGCCAGCAGCGCCAACACAGATACGCAGTATTTT. This codes for CASSANTDTQYF. Variable domain in full (rest from reference TRBV5-4 and TRBJ2-3): ETGVTQSPTHLIKTRGQQVTLRCSSQSGHNTVSWYQQALGQGPQFIFQYYREEENGRGNFPPRFSGLQFPNYSSELNVNALELDDSALYLCASSANTDTQYFGPGTRLTVL.

Many counts were recorded for this clonotype. The gene calls are TRBV18 and TRBJ1-1; D gene unclear. The CDR3 runs to 13 residues. With 0 bases removed from V and 5 bases from J, the gap between germline ends came to 7 bases. CDR1 is KGHSH, CDR2 LQKENI, per germline. CDR3 sequence: CASSPPGRTEAFF. For the CDR3, the DNA is TGTGCCAGCTCACCACCGGGCAGGACTGAAGCTTTCTTT.

This clonotype was seen a handful of times. The genes are TRBV2 and TRBJ1-5; no firm D call. Trimming pared 1 base from V and 3 bases from J, leaving 7 bases between. CDR3 length: 14 amino acids. Looked up from germline, CDR1 is SNHLY and CDR2 is FYNNEI. CDR3: CASSEVGTNQPQHF. The CDR3 DNA is TGTGCCAGCAGTGAAGTGGGCACCAATCAGCCCCAGCATTTT.

This clonotype was seen more than once but under ten times. The rearrangement links TRBV29-1 to TRBJ1-3; D is uncertain. The V and J ends lost 7 bases and 0 bases respectively, with 10 bases between them. Germline CDR1 SQVTM, CDR2 ANQGSEA. This CDR3 has 13 amino acids. CDR3: CSARGISGNTIYF. For the CDR3, the DNA is TGCAGCGCCCGAGGAATCTCTGGAAACACCATATATTTT.

The rearrangement uses TRBV10-3 and TRBJ2-1, with D tentatively TRBD1 (6 bases). The CDR3 has 16 residues. Trimming removed 3 bases at V and 2 bases at J, with 14 bases between. The germline CDR1 and CDR2 sequences are ENHRY and SYGVKD. This CDR3 is CAISDVGGQPYNEQFF. CDR3 DNA: TGTGCCATCAGTGACGTCGGTGGACAGCCCTACAATGAGCAGTTCTTC.

This chain uses TRBV5-6 with TRBJ2-3, with TRBD2 matching over 10 bases. Germline CDR1 and CDR2: SGHDT and YYEEEE. CDR3 length equals 17 residues. With 1 base clipped from V and 2 bases from J, the junction kept 7 bases outside the gene matches. CDR3 sequence reads: CASSLMSSGGNTDTQYF. In DNA form, the CDR3 reads TGTGCCAGCAGCTTGATGTCTAGCGGGGGTAACACAGATACGCAGTATTTT.

This clonotype was seen a single time. The rearrangement uses TRBV6-1 and TRBJ2-7; no clear D gene. The CDR3 sequence is 14 residues long. From germline, CDR1 is MNHNS and CDR2 SASEGT. The V end was cut by 2 bases, the J end by 2 bases, with 10 bases between. This chain's CDR3 is CASSEHGSTYEQYV. The CDR3 nucleotides read TGTGCCAGCAGTGAACACGGCAGTACCTACGAGCAGTACGTC.

V and J are TRBV7-8 and TRBJ2-7, with TRBD1 matching 8 bases. The CDR3 consists of 14 residues. The V segment lost 1 base and the J segment 5 bases; nucleotides outside the gene matches: 4. CDR1 and CDR2 (germline): SGHVS, FQNEAQ. Here the CDR3 DNA reads TGTGCCAGCAGCTTAGTTGCAGGGGGCGACGAGCAGTACTTC. Its translation: CASSLVAGGDEQYF.